The 32 T cell receptor beta chains in this list originate from one sample, sequenced in a study of beta chain features in type 1 diabetes. What was sequenced were expressed TCRB transcripts, since all of the isolated RNA had been reverse transcribed. Method: immunoSEQ multiplex PCR; TCRdb's copy keeps in-frame clones and lacks some. This sample has more than 110,000 clones, with 6.9% found just once. Sequenced material: central memory CD4+ T cells from blood. These receptors were obtained from a woman between 25 and 40 years old in good health.

This rearrangement joins TRBV19 to TRBJ2-7; 12 nucleotides agree with TRBD2. Per the germline V gene, CDR1 is LNHDA and CDR2 is SQIVND (reference sequence). CDR3 length: 16 amino acids. J lost 3 bases, V lost 5 bases, and 8 bases had no gene match. CDR3 protein: CASSPGTTSGGYEQYF. The CDR3 bases are TGTGCCAGTAGTCCAGGAACGACTAGCGGGGGCTACGAGCAGTACTTC.

This clone has only a few counts. The V gene is TRBV2, the J gene TRBJ2-1; 13 nucleotides agree with TRBD2. There are 15 residues in the CDR3. The germline V gene encodes CDR1 SNHLY and CDR2 FYNNEI. The trim removed 5 bases at V and 9 bases at J, leaving 7 bases unmatched. CDR3 in DNA: TGTGCCAGCAGTATCACTAGCGGGAGGGCCACTGAGCAGTTCTTC. Protein product: CASSITSGRATEQFF.

This clone was observed a handful of times. The chain has TRBV9 and TRBJ1-1, with a tentative D call TRBD1 (6 bases). Per germline, CDR1 SGDLS and CDR2 YYNGEE. The CDR3 runs to 15 residues. V gave up 4 bases and J gave up 5 bases, with 18 bases separating them. As DNA, the CDR3 is TGTGCCAGCAGCCCGCCCGGCGGGGGCGCAACTGAAGCTTTCTTT. This sequence encodes CASSPPGGGATEAFF.

This clone was detected a few times. The chain employs TRBV19 and TRBJ2-3, with 11 positions matching TRBD2. The junction had 2 bases not matched to a gene; V was cut back by 7 bases and J by 5 bases. In germline, CDR1 is LNHDA, CDR2 SQIVND (reference sequence). The CDR3 has 13 residues. The CDR3 loop reads CASTGLAGDTQYF. The CDR3 region has the DNA TGTGCCAGTACCGGACTAGCGGGAGATACGCAGTATTTT.

This clone was counted only a few times. The rearrangement links TRBV9 to TRBJ2-5, with 9 bases fitting TRBD2. After removal of 4 bases from V and 5 bases from J, the junction contained 6 bases not matched to a gene. Germline V gene sequence: CDR1 SGDLS, CDR2 YYNGEE. CDR3 length: 14 residues. Here the CDR3 reads CASSWASGMETQYF. CDR3 nucleotides: TGTGCCAGCAGCTGGGCTAGCGGGATGGAGACCCAGTACTTC.

The rearrangement joins TRBV10-2 to TRBJ1-2; D is unclear. Trimming shortened V by 3 bases and J by 6 bases, and 8 bases separated the two germline ends. The germline gives CDR1 WSHSY, CDR2 SAAADI. This CDR3 is built from 12 residues. CDR3 protein: CASSEGRHGYTF. The DNA of the CDR3 is TGCGCCAGCAGTGAAGGGAGGCATGGCTACACCTTC.

The chain employs TRBV6-1 and TRBJ1-5; TRBD1 might be the D (6 bases). The CDR3 totals 14 residues. From germline, CDR1 is MNHNS and CDR2 SASEGT. The V and J ends lost 2 bases and 5 bases respectively, with 10 bases between them. The CDR3 DNA follows: TGTGCCAGCAGTGAAACCCGGACAGATCAGCCCCAGCATTTT. Its protein is CASSETRTDQPQHF.

The chain employs TRBV5-1 and TRBJ2-3, with 7 bases matching TRBD2. Looked up from germline, CDR1 is SGHRS and CDR2 is YFSETQ. The CDR3 extends over 15 amino acids. V was pared by 4 bases and J by 3 bases, with 8 bases of the junction left unmatched. This chain's CDR3 is CASSLSPLATDTQYF. In nucleotides, the CDR3 is TGCGCCAGCAGCCTGTCCCCACTAGCGACAGATACGCAGTATTTT.

This clone was found a few times. This sequence joins TRBV11-2 and TRBJ2-1; D gene ambiguous. The V and J ends lost 0 bases and 7 bases respectively, with 10 bases between them. The CDR3 is 14 amino acids. The V gene's germline CDR1 is SGHAT and CDR2 FQNNGV. As DNA, the CDR3 is TGTGCCAGCAGCTTAGATCTAGGTGTGAATGAGCAGTTCTTC. It yields the protein CASSLDLGVNEQFF.

A few counts support this clone. The rearrangement links TRBV18 to TRBJ1-4; D unresolved. V lost 3 bases to trimming and J lost 3 bases, with 14 bases between them. Germline V lookup: CDR1 KGHSH, CDR2 LQKENI. The CDR3 length is 16 residues. Here the CDR3 DNA reads TGTGCCAGCTCACCGACGACGGGAGGGTCTAATGAAAAACTGTTTTTT. This gives the protein CASSPTTGGSNEKLFF.

This clone has more than one count but fewer than ten. The chain recombines TRBV19 with TRBJ1-5, with 7 bases fitting TRBD1. The CDR3 contains 16 residues. Per germline, CDR1 LNHDA and CDR2 SQIVND (reference sequence). J lost 6 bases, V lost 7 bases, and 15 bases had no gene match. CDR3 in DNA: TGTGCCAGTATGGGGACACGGAGAGGGGGCAGTCAGCCCCAGCATTTT. It specifies CASMGTRRGGSQPQHF.

The chain links TRBV7-2 to TRBJ2-5; D uncertain. The V and J ends lost 2 bases and 3 bases respectively, with 7 bases between them. Germline V gene sequence: CDR1 SGHTA, CDR2 FQGNSA. The length of the CDR3 is 13 residues. CDR3 sequence: CASSLFSEETQYF. The CDR3 DNA reads TGTGCCAGCAGCTTATTCAGTGAAGAGACCCAGTACTTC.

The chain is built from TRBV7-6 and TRBJ1-5, with a weak D call TRBD1 (5 bases). Per germline, CDR1 SGHVS and CDR2 FNYEAQ. Deletions cut 5 bases from V and 4 bases from J, with 9 bases between. The CDR3 is 13 amino acids. The CDR3 bases are TGTGCCAGCAGCGTACAGGAAAATCAGCCCCAGCATTTT. This sequence encodes CASSVQENQPQHF.

The rearrangement joins TRBV30 to TRBJ1-2; no reliable D call. There are 14 residues in the CDR3. Germline CDR1 is GTSNPN and CDR2 is SVGIG (reference sequence). Trimming left V 2 bases short and J 2 bases short, with 12 bases between. CDR3 DNA: TGTGCCTGGAGTAGAGGCAGCGTCAACTATGGCTACACCTTC. Protein product: CAWSRGSVNYGYTF.

The chain carries TRBV7-9 and TRBJ2-7, with D perhaps TRBD1 (5 bases). CDR3 length equals 13 residues. Trimming took 2 bases from V and 5 from J, leaving 10 bases between them. Germline-derived CDR1 and CDR2 are SEHNR and FQNEAQ (reference sequence). CDR3 sequence reads: CASSLWGGNEQYF. The CDR3 DNA is TGTGCCAGCAGCTTATGGGGCGGCAACGAGCAGTACTTC.

The V gene is TRBV7-6, the J gene TRBJ2-3, with D tentatively TRBD2 (6 bases). This CDR3 has 15 amino acids. CDR1 is SGHVS and CDR2 is FNYEAQ in the germline V gene. The V gene lost 2 bases and the J gene lost 1 base, with 10 bases spanning the gap. The chain's CDR3 is CASSLSRRGTDTQYF. The CDR3 DNA is TGTGCCAGCAGCTTATCGCGGAGGGGCACAGATACGCAGTATTTT. Complete variable domain (other parts from reference TRBV7-6 and TRBJ2-3): GAGVSQSPRYKVTKRGQDVALRCDPISGHVSLYWYRQALGQGPEFLTYFNYEAQQDKSGLPNDRFSAERPEGSISTLTIQRTEQRDSAMYRCASSLSRRGTDTQYFGPGTRLTVL.

This chain uses TRBV5-1 with TRBJ2-1, with 11 bases aligning to TRBD1. Germline trimming cut 0 bases from V and 5 bases from J; bases unmatched to any gene: 4. CDR1 SGHRS and CDR2 YFSETQ come from the germline V gene. This CDR3 contains 16 residues. The CDR3 loop reads CASSLVPGQGDNEQFF. CDR3 bases: TGCGCCAGCAGCTTGGTACCGGGACAGGGGGACAATGAGCAGTTCTTC.

The table lists this clone with a few counts. This chain links TRBV18 with TRBJ1-5, with D maybe TRBD1 (6 bases). Germline V gene sequence: CDR1 KGHSH, CDR2 LQKENI. CDR3 length: 15 amino acids. Trimming removed 3 bases from V and 2 bases from J, with 11 bases in between. For the CDR3, the DNA is TGTGCCAGCTCACCTAACAGGGATCGCAATCAGCCCCAGCATTTT. Translation: CASSPNRDRNQPQHF.

For this clone: One junction end does not reproduce the germline sequence, and a read error may be involved. The chain is built from TRBV10-3 and TRBJ1-5, with a possible D match to TRBD1 (6 bases). Germline assignment: CDR1 ENHRY and CDR2 SYGVKD. This CDR3 is built from 14 residues. The CDR3 DNA reads as TGTGCCAGCAGTCACCGGGACAACAATCAGCCCCAGCATTTT. Protein: CASSHRDNNQPQHF.

The chain couples TRBV9 to TRBJ1-1; maybe TRBD1 (6 bases). Germline CDR1 is SGDLS and CDR2 is YYNGEE. Trimming left V 0 bases short and J 5 bases short, with 17 bases between. The CDR3 has 16 amino acids. The chain's CDR3 is CASSVGNLGARTEAFF. The CDR3 DNA follows: TGTGCCAGCAGCGTAGGAAATTTGGGGGCCAGAACTGAAGCTTTCTTT. Variable domain in full (rest from reference TRBV9 and TRBJ1-1): DSGVTQTPKHLITATGQRVTLRCSPRSGDLSVYWYQQSLDQGLQFLIQYYNGEERAKGNILERFSAQQFPDLHSELNLSSLELGDSALYFCASSVGNLGARTEAFFGQGTRLTVV.

V and J are TRBV2 and TRBJ1-4, with 9 bases matching TRBD1. CDR1 is SNHLY, CDR2 FYNNEI, per germline. V was pared by 6 bases and J by 5 bases, with 4 bases of the junction left unmatched. The CDR3 loop spans 14 amino acids. The CDR3 nucleotides are TGTGCCAGCAGCGGACAGGGGAGGAATGAAAAACTGTTTTTT. Protein: CASSGQGRNEKLFF.

This clone was recorded many times. The CDR3 is CASSLAWTSNDEQFF. The CDR3 nucleotides are TGTGCCAGCAGCTTGGCTTGGACTAGTAACGATGAGCAGTTCTTC. The chain combines TRBV7-9 with TRBJ2-1; 7 bases align to TRBD2. Trimming at V came to 3 bases and at J to 8 bases, leaving 10 bases not matched to a gene. This CDR3 has 15 amino acids. Germline V gene data show CDR1 as SEHNR and CDR2 as FQNEAQ (reference sequence).

This clone was counted a few times. CDR3: CASRSAASTDTQYF. The CDR3 coding sequence is TGTGCCAGCAGATCAGCGGCTAGCACAGATACGCAGTATTTT. The chain couples TRBV28 to TRBJ2-3, with D possibly TRBD2 on 5 matching bases. CDR1 and CDR2 (germline): MDHEN, SYDVKM. V was clipped by 6 bases and J by 0 bases, with 10 bases between them. This CDR3 has 14 residues.

This clone was seen a few times. The rearrangement joins TRBV11-3 to TRBJ1-2; 8 bases align to TRBD1. There are 15 residues in the CDR3. Germline CDR1 reads SGHNT; CDR2 reads YENEEA. The J segment lost 2 bases and the V segment lost 7 bases, leaving 9 bases of the junction unmatched. The DNA for the CDR3 is TGTGCCAGCAAAAGATCTACAGGGGGGAACTATGGCTACACCTTC. Translation gives CASKRSTGGNYGYTF.

In its sample, this clone was seen a few times. This rearrangement joins TRBV27 to TRBJ2-7; TRBD2 is a possible D gene (6 bases). Deletions cut 8 bases from V and 1 base from J, with 12 bases between. The CDR3 loop spans 13 amino acids. Germline CDR1 MNHEY, CDR2 SMNVEV (reference sequence). The CDR3 protein is CASGRIGSYEQYF. The DNA for the CDR3 is TGTGCCAGCGGGAGGATAGGGTCCTACGAGCAGTACTTC.

This clone has a handful of counts. The chain has TRBV10-3 and TRBJ2-7, with 11 bases identical to TRBD1. CDR3 size: 14 residues. CDR1 and CDR2 from the germline V gene are ENHRY and SYGVKD. Trimming cost V 6 bases and J 6 bases; bases outside gene matches: 7. The CDR3 DNA reads as TGTGCCATCAGGGGGACAGGGGGGAGTGGCGAGCAGTACTTC. It specifies CAIRGTGGSGEQYF.

The chain is built from TRBV10-3 and TRBJ1-1; tentatively, D is TRBD1 (6 bases). Looked up from germline, CDR1 is ENHRY and CDR2 is SYGVKD. The CDR3 contains 13 residues. CDR3: CAIKQGPNTEAFF. The DNA for the CDR3 is TGTGCGATAAAACAGGGCCCGAACACTGAAGCTTTCTTT.

This clone was counted at least ten times. Other DNA sequences of this sample code for an identical CDR3. The chain has TRBV7-3 and TRBJ2-1; TRBD2 agrees at 7 bases. Trimming took 0 bases from V and 3 from J; bases not matched to a gene: 2. This CDR3 comprises 15 residues. Looked up from germline, CDR1 is SGHTA and CDR2 is FQGTGA. The CDR3 loop is CASSLTASGYNEQFF. The DNA for the CDR3 is TGTGCCAGCAGCTTAACGGCTAGCGGCTACAATGAGCAGTTCTTC. Using reference TRBV7-3 and TRBJ2-1 for the parts outside the CDR3, the full variable domain is GAGVSQTPSNKVTEKGKYVELRCDPISGHTALYWYRQSLGQGPEFLIYFQGTGAADDSGLPNDRFFAVRPEGSVSTLKIQRTERGDSAVYLCASSLTASGYNEQFFGPGTRLTVL.

The chain combines TRBV4-1 with TRBJ2-7, with 8 bases lining up with TRBD1. In germline, CDR1 is MGHRA, CDR2 YSYEKL. With 4 bases clipped from V and 3 bases from J, the junction kept 11 bases outside the gene matches. CDR3 size: 16 residues. CDR3 nucleotide sequence: TGCGCCAGCAGCCGAGCAGCCGGACAGGGTTTCTACGAGCAGTACTTC. It yields the protein CASSRAAGQGFYEQYF.

This clone has only a few counts. V gene TRBV5-1 combines with J gene TRBJ2-7; tentatively, D is TRBD2 (6 bases). The germline V gene encodes CDR1 SGHRS and CDR2 YFSETQ. Trimming pared 4 bases from V and 5 bases from J, leaving 13 bases between. This CDR3 has 13 amino acids. This CDR3 reads CASSNAGLNEQYF. The CDR3, as DNA: TGCGCCAGCAGCAACGCGGGGCTGAACGAGCAGTACTTC.

This clone was seen more than once but under ten times. The chain couples TRBV18 to TRBJ2-6; D possibly corresponds to TRBD1 (5 bases). The germline V gene encodes CDR1 KGHSH and CDR2 LQKENI. The CDR3 contains 16 residues. V shed 2 bases and J shed 4 bases, with 12 bases lying between them. CDR3 nucleotide sequence: TGTGCCAGCTCACCATACAGGCCCCTCGGGGCCAACGTCCTGACTTTC. This translates into CASSPYRPLGANVLTF.

This clone came up many times. The chain employs TRBV5-1 and TRBJ2-2, with 9 bases matching TRBD1. After removal of 5 bases from V and 5 bases from J, the junction contained 10 bases not matched to a gene. CDR3 length equals 16 residues. CDR1 SGHRS and CDR2 YFSETQ come from the germline V gene. The CDR3 reads CASSLQGASRTGELFF. CDR3 bases: TGCGCCAGCAGTTTACAGGGGGCATCGAGGACCGGGGAGCTGTTTTTT.